These 3 T cell receptor beta chains came from one sample sequenced in a study of cytomegalovirus exposure and HLA in healthy donors (TCRdb year 2017). Libraries came from the immunoSEQ multiplex PCR assay. A mixture of 60 forward primers for TCR Vbeta segments and 13 reverse primers for TCR Jbeta segments was used in the multiplex PCR. Entries here come from immuneACCESS through TCRdb and include only in-frame sequences with V and J called. Some clones fail to appear in such tables; in the studies checked, an unresolved V gene covers under half of the shortfall, and the cause of the remainder is unknown. The sample table lists some 150,000 clones, roughly 80% of them with a count of one. 0.77% of the sample comes from the top ten. The sequencing input was PBMCs. Receptors originate from a woman younger than 35 in good health and CMV-seronegative.

The CDR3 nucleotides read TGTGCTAGTGGCTTCGACAGGGGGCTTAATGAGCAGTTCTTC. The encoded protein is CASGFDRGLNEQFF. The chain is built from TRBV12-5 and TRBJ2-1; 10 nucleotides match TRBD1. The V segment lost 6 bases and the J segment 7 bases; nucleotides outside the gene matches: 6. The germline V gene encodes CDR1 LGHNT and CDR2 FRNRAP. The CDR3 spans 14 residues.

The V and J genes are TRBV2 and TRBJ1-2, with a possible D match to TRBD1 (5 bases). Germline V gene lookup returns CDR1 SNHLY and CDR2 FYNNEI. V dropped 8 bases and J dropped 2 bases, with 15 bases sitting between them. The CDR3 loop spans 14 amino acids. The CDR3 protein is CASVKAGVNYGYTF. The DNA for the CDR3 is TGTGCCAGCGTTAAGGCGGGGGTCAACTATGGCTACACCTTC.

With regard to this clone: Relative to the germline gene, one junction end is altered; a read error may explain this. The chain joins TRBV5-6 to TRBJ1-3; 9 bases map to TRBD1. The CDR3 has 16 residues. Looked up from germline, CDR1 is SGHDT and CDR2 is YYEEEE. For the CDR3, the DNA is TGTGCCAGCAGCTTGGCCGGGACAGGGTATGGAGACACCATATATTTT. Encoded protein: CASSLAGTGYGDTIYF.